This paragraph reports one TCR beta chain. This entry is derived from a study of blood T cell repertoires in COVID-19. Study information: COVID-19 samples collected from the United States, Italy and Spain covered acute and convalescent phases. Sources were T cells, B-cell-depleted T cells, or PBMCs; the material itself was cDNA or gDNA.

The germline gives CDR1 LGHDT, CDR2 YNNKEL (reference sequence). This CDR3 comprises 17 residues. V lost 0 bases to trimming and J lost 0 bases, with 13 bases between them. Using immunoSEQ multiplex PCR, the repertoire was profiled, and TCRdb retains in-frame clones only, with some absent. The sample lists approximately 140,000 clones; about 86% were seen once. The J gene is TRBJ2-3, the V gene TRBV3-1 (or the pseudogene TRBV3-2), with a possible D match to TRBD1 (8 bases). The sequence came from a man aged 70-80 years with acute or convalescent COVID-19. Source material: peripheral blood. The CDR3 nucleotides are TGTGCCAGCAGCCAAGAAAGCGGGACAGGCAGCACAGATACGCAGTATTTT. Its protein product is CASSQESGTGSTDTQYF.